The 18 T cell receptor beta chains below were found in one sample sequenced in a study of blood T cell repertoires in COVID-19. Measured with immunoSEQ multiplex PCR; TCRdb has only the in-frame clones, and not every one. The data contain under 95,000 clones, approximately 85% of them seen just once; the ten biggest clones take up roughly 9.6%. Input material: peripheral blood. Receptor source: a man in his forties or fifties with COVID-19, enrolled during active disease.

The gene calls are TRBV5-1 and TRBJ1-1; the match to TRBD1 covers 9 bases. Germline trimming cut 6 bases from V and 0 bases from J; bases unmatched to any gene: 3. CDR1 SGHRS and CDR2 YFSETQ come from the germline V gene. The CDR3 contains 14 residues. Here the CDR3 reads CASTGTGMNTEAFF. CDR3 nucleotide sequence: TGCGCCAGCACCGGGACAGGGATGAACACTGAAGCTTTCTTT.

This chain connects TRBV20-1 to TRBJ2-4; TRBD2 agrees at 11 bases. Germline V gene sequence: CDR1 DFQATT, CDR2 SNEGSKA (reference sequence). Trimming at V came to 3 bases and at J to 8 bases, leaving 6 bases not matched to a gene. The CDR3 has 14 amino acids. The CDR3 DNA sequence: TGCAGTGCTAGTGTTAGCGGGAGGGCGGACATTCAGTACTTC. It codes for CSASVSGRADIQYF.

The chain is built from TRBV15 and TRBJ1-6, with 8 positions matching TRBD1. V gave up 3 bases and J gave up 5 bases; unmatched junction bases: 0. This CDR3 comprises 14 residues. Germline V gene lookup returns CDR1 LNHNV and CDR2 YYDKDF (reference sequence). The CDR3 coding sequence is TGTGCCACCAGCAGGACAGGGGATAATTCACCCCTCCACTTT. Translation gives CATSRTGDNSPLHF.

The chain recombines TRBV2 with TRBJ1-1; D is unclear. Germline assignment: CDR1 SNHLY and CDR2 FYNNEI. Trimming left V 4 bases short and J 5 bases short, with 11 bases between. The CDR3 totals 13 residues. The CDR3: CASSAGGRTEAFF. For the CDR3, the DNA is TGTGCCAGCAGTGCGGGCGGGAGGACTGAAGCTTTCTTT.

DNA of the CDR3: TGTGCCAGCTCACCACAGGGGAAGAACACTGAAGCTTTCTTT. Its translation: CASSPQGKNTEAFF. The chain is built from TRBV18 and TRBJ1-1; D might be TRBD1 (5 bases). CDR3 length: 14 residues. From germline, CDR1 is KGHSH and CDR2 LQKENI. Trimming left V 1 base short and J 1 base short, with 7 bases between.

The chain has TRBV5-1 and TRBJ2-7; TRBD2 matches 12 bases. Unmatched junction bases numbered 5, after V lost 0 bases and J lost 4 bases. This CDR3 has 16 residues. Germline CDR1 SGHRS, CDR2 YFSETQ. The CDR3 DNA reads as TGCGCCAGCAGCTTGGGGGGACTAGCGGGCCGTTACGAGCAGTACTTC. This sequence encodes CASSLGGLAGRYEQYF.

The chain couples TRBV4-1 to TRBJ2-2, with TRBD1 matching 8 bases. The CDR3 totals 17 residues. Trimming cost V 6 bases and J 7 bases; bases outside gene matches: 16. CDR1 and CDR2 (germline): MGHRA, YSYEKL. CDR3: CASRHSSTGGDGGELFF. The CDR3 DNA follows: TGCGCCAGCAGACATTCGTCCACAGGGGGTGATGGCGGGGAGCTGTTTTTT.

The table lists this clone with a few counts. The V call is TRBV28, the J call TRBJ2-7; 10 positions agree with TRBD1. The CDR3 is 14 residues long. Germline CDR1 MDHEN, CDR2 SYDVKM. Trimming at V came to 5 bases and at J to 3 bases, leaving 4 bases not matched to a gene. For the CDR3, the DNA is TGTGCCAGCAGTGTCGGACAGGGGGGCTACGAGCAGTACTTC. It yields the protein CASSVGQGGYEQYF. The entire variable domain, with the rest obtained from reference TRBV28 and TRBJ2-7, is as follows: DVKVTQSSRYLVKRTGEKVFLECVQDMDHENMFWYRQDPGLGLRLIYFSYDVKMKEKGDIPEGYSVSREKKERFSLILESASTNQTSMYLCASSVGQGGYEQYFGPGTRLTVT.

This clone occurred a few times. The CDR3 protein is CASSQDSISFNEQFF. CDR3 nucleotides: TGTGCCAGCAGCCAAGATTCGATTAGTTTCAATGAGCAGTTCTTC. The chain joins TRBV3-1 (or the pseudogene TRBV3-2) to TRBJ2-1; D gene ambiguous. Germline values: CDR1 LGHDT, CDR2 YNNKEL (reference sequence). The length of the CDR3 is 15 residues. Trimming took 0 bases from V and 6 from J, leaving 12 bases between them.

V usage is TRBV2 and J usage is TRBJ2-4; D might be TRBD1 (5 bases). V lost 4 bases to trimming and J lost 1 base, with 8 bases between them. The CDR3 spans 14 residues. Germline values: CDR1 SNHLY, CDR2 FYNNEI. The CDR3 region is CASSAGLAKNIQYF. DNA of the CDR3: TGTGCCAGCAGTGCAGGGCTCGCCAAAAACATTCAGTACTTC.

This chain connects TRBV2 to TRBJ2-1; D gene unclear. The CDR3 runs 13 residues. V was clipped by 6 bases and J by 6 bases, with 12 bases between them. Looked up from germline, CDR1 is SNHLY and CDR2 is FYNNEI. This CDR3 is CASRGHLLNEQFF. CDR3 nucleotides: TGTGCCAGCAGGGGCCATTTGCTCAATGAGCAGTTCTTC.

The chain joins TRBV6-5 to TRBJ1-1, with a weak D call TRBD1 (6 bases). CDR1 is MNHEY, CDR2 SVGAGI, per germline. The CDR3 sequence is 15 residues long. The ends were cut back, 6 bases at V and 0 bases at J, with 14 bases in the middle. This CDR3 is CASRPPGQMNTEAFF. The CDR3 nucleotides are TGTGCCAGCAGACCTCCGGGACAAATGAACACTGAAGCTTTCTTT.

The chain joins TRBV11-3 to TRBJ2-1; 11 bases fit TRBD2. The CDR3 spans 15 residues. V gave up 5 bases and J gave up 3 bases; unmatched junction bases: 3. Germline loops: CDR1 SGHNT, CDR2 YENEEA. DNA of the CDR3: TGTGCCAGCAGCCCGGGACTAGCGGTCTACAATGAGCAGTTCTTC. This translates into CASSPGLAVYNEQFF.

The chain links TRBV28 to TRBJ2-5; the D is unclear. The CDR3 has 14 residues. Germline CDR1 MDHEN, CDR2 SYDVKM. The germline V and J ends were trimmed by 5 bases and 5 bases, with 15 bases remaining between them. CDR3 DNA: TGTGCCAGCAGTGCTCCATCCTCCAGGGAGACCCAGTACTTC. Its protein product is CASSAPSSRETQYF.

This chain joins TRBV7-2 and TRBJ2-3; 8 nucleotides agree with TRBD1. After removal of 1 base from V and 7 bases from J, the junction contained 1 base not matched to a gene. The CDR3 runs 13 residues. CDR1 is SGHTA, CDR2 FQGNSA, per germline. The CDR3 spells CASSLGTGNTQYF. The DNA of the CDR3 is TGTGCCAGCAGCTTAGGGACAGGGAATACGCAGTATTTT.

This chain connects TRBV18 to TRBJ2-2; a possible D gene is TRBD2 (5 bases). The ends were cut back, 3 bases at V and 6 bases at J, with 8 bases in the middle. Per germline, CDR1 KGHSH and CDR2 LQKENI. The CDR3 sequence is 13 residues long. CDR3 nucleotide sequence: TGTGCCAGCTCACCTGGAGGCGCCGGGGAGCTGTTTTTT. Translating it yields CASSPGGAGELFF.

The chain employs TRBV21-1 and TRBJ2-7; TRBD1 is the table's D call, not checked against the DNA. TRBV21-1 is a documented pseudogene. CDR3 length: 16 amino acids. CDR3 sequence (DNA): TGTGCCAGCAGCAAAAGGATCGAGAACAGGACCTACGAGCAGTACTTC. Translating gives CASSKRIENRTYEQYF.

In DNA, the CDR3 is TGCGCCAGCAGCTTGCAATCTAGCGGAAGCACAGATACGCAGTATTTT. As protein: CASSLQSSGSTDTQYF. This chain links TRBV5-1 with TRBJ2-3; 7 bases are shared with TRBD2. This CDR3 region has 16 residues. Germline trimming cut 1 base from V and 0 bases from J; bases unmatched to any gene: 5. Germline loops: CDR1 SGHRS, CDR2 YFSETQ.